The sequence of this TCR beta chain was determined in a study of blood T cell repertoires in COVID-19. Study as a whole: PBMCs, B-cell-depleted T cells, or T cells were the source of the cDNA or gDNA that made up the material.

TCRdb's table, derived via immunoSEQ multiplex PCR, lists solely in-frame clones and lacks some. The data contain 150,000 to 200,000 clones, roughly 90% of them seen just once; the ten biggest clones take up 2.5% to 3.5%. V shed 2 bases and J 6 bases; nucleotides not matched to a gene: 4. CDR1 SGHTA and CDR2 FQGTGA come from the germline V gene. There are 14 residues in the CDR3. Sequenced input: peripheral blood. The V call is TRBV7-3, the J call TRBJ2-3; 8 positions agree with TRBD2. This receptor was taken from a man aged 55 to 70 with acute or convalescent COVID-19. The chain's CDR3 is CASSLDGGGDTQYF. The DNA for the CDR3 is TGTGCCAGCAGCTTAGATGGCGGGGGGGATACGCAGTATTTT. Using reference TRBV7-3 and TRBJ2-3 for the parts outside the CDR3, the full variable domain is GAGVSQTPSNKVTEKGKYVELRCDPISGHTALYWYRQSLGQGPEFLIYFQGTGAADDSGLPNDRFFAVRPEGSVSTLKIQRTERGDSAVYLCASSLDGGGDTQYFGPGTRLTVL.